The 31 T cell receptor beta chains below were found in one sample sequenced in a study of CD8 T cells in ankylosing spondylitis (TCRdb year 2017). The library was produced with 5' RACE. Sequencing used an Illumina HiSeq 2500. TCRdb ran its own pipeline on the public reads, namely fastp trimming at Q25 and MiXCR clone calling, and kept in-frame beta chains. When rows share a CDR3 protein, they turn into one entry using the most common DNA and genes. Recorded for this sample are roughly 30,000 distinct CDR3 sequences; around 5.2% of them occurred a single time. Over 1.5% of the sample is held by the ten biggest clonotypes. Sequencing input: blood, either unsorted or a sorted T cell fraction (not recorded which). The receptors originated from a female donor with ankylosing spondylitis or in good health (not recorded which).

This clonotype was seen ten or more times. The chain joins TRBV21-1 to TRBJ2-4; no DNA check was done on the table's D call, TRBD1. TRBV21-1 has pseudogene status. The CDR3 loop spans 13 amino acids. CDR3 coding DNA: TGTGCCAGCAGCAGGGACAGGGAGGGCATTCAGTACTTC. Amino acids: CASSRDREGIQYF.

This clonotype occurred many times. The rearrangement links TRBV9 to TRBJ2-5; D possibly corresponds to TRBD1 (5 bases). CDR1 is SGDLS and CDR2 is YYNGEE in the germline V gene. Trimming left V 2 bases short and J 9 bases short, with 14 bases between. The CDR3 covers 13 residues. The CDR3 nucleotides read TGTGCCAGCAGCGTCTCACAGGAAGGGGCCCAGTACTTC. Amino acid sequence: CASSVSQEGAQYF.

The table lists this clonotype with many counts. The CDR3 sequence is CASSPGGLAGAFQYF. The DNA of the CDR3 is TGTGCCAGCAGCCCGGGGGGCCTAGCGGGAGCTTTCCAGTACTTC. The chain links TRBV9 to TRBJ2-7; 10 nucleotides agree with TRBD2. In germline, CDR1 is SGDLS, CDR2 YYNGEE. The CDR3 has 15 residues. With V trimmed by 4 bases and J by 10 bases, 14 bases remained unmatched.

This clonotype occurred many times. This chain links TRBV9 with TRBJ2-5; 7 positions agree with TRBD2. After removal of 1 base from V and 1 base from J, the junction contained 7 bases not matched to a gene. The CDR3 has 16 residues. The germline CDR1 and CDR2 sequences are SGDLS and YYNGEE. The CDR3 sequence is CASSVLGGAPQETQYF. Here the CDR3 DNA reads TGTGCCAGCAGCGTACTGGGAGGGGCCCCCCAAGAGACCCAGTACTTC.

The chain employs TRBV9 and TRBJ2-6; tentative D call: TRBD1 (6 bases). The CDR3 has 17 residues. V shed 0 bases and J shed 0 bases, with 10 bases lying between them. Germline lookup yields CDR1 SGDLS and CDR2 YYNGEE. The CDR3 DNA reads TGTGCCAGCAGCGTAGTAGGGGGTAGCTCTGGGGCCAACGTCCTGACTTTC. This gives the protein CASSVVGGSSGANVLTF.

This clonotype was found a few times. This chain links TRBV9 with TRBJ1-2; TRBD1 might be the D (6 bases). V lost 3 bases, J lost 7 bases, and 19 bases lay in between. The CDR3 is made up of 15 amino acids. Germline assignment: CDR1 SGDLS and CDR2 YYNGEE. Written as DNA, the CDR3 is TGTGCCAGCAGCGAGTTTTCCGGGGGCGAGGGTGGCTACACCTTC. Protein sequence: CASSEFSGGEGGYTF. Full variable domain (remainder filled in from reference TRBV9 and TRBJ1-2): DSGVTQTPKHLITATGQRVTLRCSPRSGDLSVYWYQQSLDQGLQFLIQYYNGEERAKGNILERFSAQQFPDLHSELNLSSLELGDSALYFCASSEFSGGEGGYTFGSGTRLTVV.

Many counts were recorded for this clonotype. This chain joins TRBV9 and TRBJ2-1; no firm D call. This CDR3 is built from 12 residues. Trimming pared 0 bases from V and 10 bases from J, leaving 8 bases between. Per the germline V gene, CDR1 is SGDLS and CDR2 is YYNGEE. The CDR3 DNA reads as TGTGCCAGCAGCGTAGGCGGCGGAGAGCAGTTCTTC. Translation gives CASSVGGGEQFF.

This clonotype was counted ten times or more. The chain carries TRBV9 and TRBJ2-5; 7 nucleotides line up with TRBD1. V trimming: 3 bases; J trimming: 3 bases; junction bases outside the gene matches: 5. There are 14 residues in the CDR3. Germline assignment: CDR1 SGDLS and CDR2 YYNGEE. CDR3 protein: CASSEDRREETQYF. CDR3 DNA: TGTGCCAGCAGCGAGGACAGGCGGGAAGAGACCCAGTACTTC.

This clonotype was counted ten times or more. The chain carries TRBV9 and TRBJ2-5; tentatively, D is TRBD1 (6 bases). The CDR3 is 17 amino acids. Trimming cost V 4 bases and J 5 bases, with 24 bases left between them. The V gene's germline CDR1 is SGDLS and CDR2 YYNGEE. CDR3 sequence (DNA): TGTGCCAGCAGCCCCAATTACGGTCAAATGGGGGCGGAGACCCAGTACTTC. Its protein product is CASSPNYGQMGAETQYF. Full variable domain (remainder filled in from reference TRBV9 and TRBJ2-5): DSGVTQTPKHLITATGQRVTLRCSPRSGDLSVYWYQQSLDQGLQFLIQYYNGEERAKGNILERFSAQQFPDLHSELNLSSLELGDSALYFCASSPNYGQMGAETQYFGPGTRLLVL.

This clonotype has a count of ten or more. The J gene is TRBJ2-3, the V gene TRBV9; D gene ambiguous. CDR3 length equals 16 residues. V lost 3 bases, J lost 2 bases, and 16 bases lay in between. Germline V gene sequence: CDR1 SGDLS, CDR2 YYNGEE. The CDR3 sequence is CASSAVPSGYTDTQYF. The DNA of the CDR3 is TGTGCCAGCAGCGCAGTCCCCTCGGGCTACACAGATACGCAGTATTTT. The full variable domain, completed using reference TRBV9 and TRBJ2-3, is DSGVTQTPKHLITATGQRVTLRCSPRSGDLSVYWYQQSLDQGLQFLIQYYNGEERAKGNILERFSAQQFPDLHSELNLSSLELGDSALYFCASSAVPSGYTDTQYFGPGTRLTVL.

This clonotype appeared many times. The chain combines TRBV9 with TRBJ2-7, with D possibly matching TRBD2 (6 bases). In germline, CDR1 is SGDLS, CDR2 YYNGEE. This CDR3 comprises 16 residues. Deletions cut 0 bases from V and 2 bases from J, with 15 bases between. CDR3 coding DNA: TGTGCCAGCAGCGTAGAAAGTAGCGGATATACCTACGAGCAGTACTTC. Protein sequence: CASSVESSGYTYEQYF.

This clonotype was observed at least ten times. The chain links TRBV9 to TRBJ2-7; D is unclear. The CDR3 sequence is 16 residues long. Deletions cut 4 bases from V and 0 bases from J, with 17 bases between. Germline CDR1 and CDR2: SGDLS and YYNGEE. The CDR3 region has the DNA TGTGCCAGCAGCCCGCAATCTAACGACGGCTCCTACGAGCAGTACTTC. It is translated as CASSPQSNDGSYEQYF.

The J gene is TRBJ2-1, the V gene TRBV9; D not certain. Germline values: CDR1 SGDLS, CDR2 YYNGEE. The V end was cut by 0 bases, the J end by 5 bases, with 9 bases between. This CDR3 region has 14 residues. Here the CDR3 DNA reads TGTGCCAGCAGCGTAGCCCACCAACACAATGAGCAGTTCTTC. It encodes CASSVAHQHNEQFF.

This clonotype came up many times. The gene calls are TRBV21-1 and TRBJ2-1; the table's TRBD1 call for D was not verified on the DNA. TRBV21-1 is a known pseudogene. The CDR3 covers 17 residues. DNA of the CDR3: TGTGCCAGCAGCAGTCAATGGGGGTCAAACCCCTACAATGAGCAGTTCTTC. Translated, it gives CASSSQWGSNPYNEQFF.

This clonotype is medium-sized by share. The V gene is TRBV9, the J gene TRBJ2-3; D unclear. CDR1 SGDLS and CDR2 YYNGEE come from the germline V gene. The V end lost 4 bases, the J end lost 0 bases, and 24 bases lay between the germline ends. The CDR3 loop spans 19 amino acids. The CDR3 loop reads CASSPHGYNIKGSTDTQYF. CDR3 nucleotide sequence: TGTGCCAGCAGCCCCCACGGATATAATATTAAGGGTAGCACAGATACGCAGTATTTT.

The sample holds a few counts of this clonotype. This chain connects TRBV9 to TRBJ2-3; no clear D. V lost 0 bases and J lost 2, with 19 bases in between. There are 18 residues in the CDR3. CDR1 and CDR2 from the germline V gene are SGDLS and YYNGEE. CDR3 region: CASSVGLSSVEITDTQYF. The CDR3 region has the DNA TGTGCCAGCAGCGTAGGATTAAGTAGTGTGGAAATCACAGATACGCAGTATTTT.

In its sample, this clonotype was seen many times. The V gene is TRBV9, the J gene TRBJ2-1, with 7 nucleotides matching TRBD2. This CDR3 has 16 residues. The V segment lost 3 bases and the J segment 0 bases; nucleotides outside the gene matches: 6. Germline-derived CDR1 and CDR2 are SGDLS and YYNGEE. CDR3 sequence (DNA): TGTGCCAGCAGCGCGGGGGGAGCGGTCTCCTACAATGAGCAGTTCTTC. It codes for CASSAGGAVSYNEQFF.

This clonotype was recorded many times. The chain recombines TRBV9 with TRBJ2-1; no firm D call. Deletions cut 3 bases from V and 6 bases from J, with 10 bases between. The germline CDR1 and CDR2 sequences are SGDLS and YYNGEE. This CDR3 has 13 residues. The CDR3 nucleotides are TGTGCCAGCAGCGCCCACCTGGTCAATGAGCAGTTCTTC. This encodes CASSAHLVNEQFF.

This clonotype came up many times. This chain uses TRBV9 with TRBJ2-1; possibly TRBD1 for D (6 bases). Germline V gene sequence: CDR1 SGDLS, CDR2 YYNGEE. The CDR3 is made up of 17 amino acids. Trimming removed 4 bases at V and 5 bases at J, with 22 bases between. CDR3 sequence: CASSYTPQGYGNNEQFF. In DNA form, the CDR3 reads TGTGCCAGCAGCTACACACCCCAGGGGTATGGTAACAATGAGCAGTTCTTC.

The genes are TRBV9 and TRBJ2-5; 7 bases match TRBD1. Germline-derived CDR1 and CDR2 are SGDLS and YYNGEE. Trimming cost V 1 base and J 4 bases; bases outside gene matches: 10. CDR3 length: 16 amino acids. The CDR3 region has the DNA TGTGCCAGCAGCGTACAACAGGGGACCGTCGGAGAGACCCAGTACTTC. Translating gives CASSVQQGTVGETQYF. Variable domain in full (rest from reference TRBV9 and TRBJ2-5): DSGVTQTPKHLITATGQRVTLRCSPRSGDLSVYWYQQSLDQGLQFLIQYYNGEERAKGNILERFSAQQFPDLHSELNLSSLELGDSALYFCASSVQQGTVGETQYFGPGTRLLVL.

In this sample, this clonotype turned up many times. The chain employs TRBV9 and TRBJ2-1, with unresolved D. Germline V gene sequence: CDR1 SGDLS, CDR2 YYNGEE. This CDR3 has 15 amino acids. Trimming removed 3 bases from V and 0 bases from J, with 10 bases in between. CDR3 nucleotide sequence: TGTGCCAGCAGCGCCTCAGATTTCTCCTACAATGAGCAGTTCTTC. Translation gives CASSASDFSYNEQFF.

A few counts support this clonotype. The gene calls are TRBV9 and TRBJ2-3; 9 bases fit TRBD2. Germline values: CDR1 SGDLS, CDR2 YYNGEE. The CDR3 totals 15 residues. Losses at the gene ends were 4 bases for V and 4 bases for J; bases not matched to a gene: 7. This chain's CDR3 is CASSQGAGGSDTQYF. DNA for the CDR3: TGTGCCAGCAGCCAGGGAGCGGGGGGTTCAGATACGCAGTATTTT.

This clonotype came up many times. This chain links TRBV9 with TRBJ2-2; the D is unclear. The CDR3 sequence is 16 residues long. Germline CDR1 and CDR2: SGDLS and YYNGEE. Deletions cut 3 bases from V and 2 bases from J, with 14 bases between. CDR3 nucleotide sequence: TGTGCCAGCAGCGCCCACACCGGATCAAACACCGGGGAGCTGTTTTTT. Translating it yields CASSAHTGSNTGELFF.

The sample holds many counts of this clonotype. The CDR3 DNA sequence: TGTGCCAGCAGCCCTTCTCCGGGACAGGGGAGGTACGAGCAGTACTTC. This codes for CASSPSPGQGRYEQYF. V usage is TRBV9 and J usage is TRBJ2-7; 10 nucleotides line up with TRBD1. Germline-derived CDR1 and CDR2 are SGDLS and YYNGEE. V dropped 4 bases and J dropped 4; count of bases not matched to a gene: 11. The CDR3 runs to 16 residues.

This clonotype appeared a few times. The V gene is TRBV9, the J gene TRBJ2-2; 11 nucleotides match TRBD1. Germline lookup yields CDR1 SGDLS and CDR2 YYNGEE. Trimming cost V 6 bases and J 5 bases; bases outside gene matches: 6. The CDR3 is 15 residues long. In DNA, the CDR3 is TGTGCCAGCACCGCCGGGACAGGGGGGACCGGGGAGCTGTTTTTT. Translation gives CASTAGTGGTGELFF. Complete variable domain (other parts from reference TRBV9 and TRBJ2-2): DSGVTQTPKHLITATGQRVTLRCSPRSGDLSVYWYQQSLDQGLQFLIQYYNGEERAKGNILERFSAQQFPDLHSELNLSSLELGDSALYFCASTAGTGGTGELFFGEGSRLTVL.

This clonotype was counted ten times or more. The V gene is TRBV9, the J gene TRBJ2-1; D unclear. The CDR3 runs 15 residues. V dropped 2 bases and J dropped 5 bases, with 14 bases sitting between them. The V gene's germline CDR1 is SGDLS and CDR2 YYNGEE. CDR3 DNA sequence: TGTGCCAGCAGCGTCGACCCCCGCTTAAACAATGAGCAGTTCTTC. Translating gives CASSVDPRLNNEQFF. The full variable domain, in which reference TRBV9 and TRBJ2-1 provide the parts outside the CDR3, is DSGVTQTPKHLITATGQRVTLRCSPRSGDLSVYWYQQSLDQGLQFLIQYYNGEERAKGNILERFSAQQFPDLHSELNLSSLELGDSALYFCASSVDPRLNNEQFFGPGTRLTVL.

There are many counts of this clonotype. The chain carries TRBV9 and TRBJ2-1; TRBD2 aligns across 10 bases. V lost 4 bases, J lost 6 bases, and 7 bases stayed unmatched. The CDR3 is made up of 15 amino acids. CDR1 is SGDLS and CDR2 is YYNGEE in the germline V gene. CDR3 coding DNA: TGTGCCAGCAGCCCTCGTAGCGGGGGGTCCAATGAGCAGTTCTTC. As protein: CASSPRSGGSNEQFF.

The chain uses TRBV9 and TRBJ2-5; 8 nucleotides align to TRBD1. J lost 5 bases, V lost 4 bases, and 7 bases had no gene match. This CDR3 has 14 residues. Per germline, CDR1 SGDLS and CDR2 YYNGEE. The CDR3 is CASSFSQGAETQYF. The CDR3 nucleotides are TGTGCCAGCAGCTTTTCTCAGGGGGCGGAGACCCAGTACTTC.

At least ten counts were recorded for this clonotype. The V and J genes are TRBV9 and TRBJ2-1, with 10 bases that match TRBD2. The CDR3 is made up of 16 amino acids. Germline V gene lookup returns CDR1 SGDLS and CDR2 YYNGEE. V shed 3 bases, J shed 9 bases, and the junction held 12 bases outside the gene matches. The CDR3 is CASSEGVGLAAREQFF. The CDR3 DNA is TGTGCCAGCAGCGAGGGGGTCGGACTAGCGGCTCGTGAGCAGTTCTTC.

The rearrangement links TRBV9 to TRBJ2-1; D is possibly TRBD1 (5 bases). Trimming removed 3 bases at V and 9 bases at J, with 16 bases between. This CDR3 contains 14 residues. Germline V gene data show CDR1 as SGDLS and CDR2 as YYNGEE. This CDR3 reads CASSADLGRSEQFF. Written as DNA, the CDR3 is TGTGCCAGCAGCGCGGACCTGGGGCGCTCTGAGCAGTTCTTC.

By proportion, this clonotype is medium-sized. The chain has TRBV9 and TRBJ1-1; D is unresolved. Germline values: CDR1 SGDLS, CDR2 YYNGEE. Trimming pared 0 bases from V and 2 bases from J, leaving 5 bases between. The CDR3 consists of 13 residues. The CDR3 spells CASSVDRNTEAFF. The CDR3 DNA follows: TGTGCCAGCAGCGTAGATCGCAACACTGAAGCTTTCTTT.